The rows below give T cell receptor beta chains drawn from one sample of a study of shared clonotypes between healthy human individuals. Profiling relied on immunoSEQ multiplex PCR, and the TCRdb table lists in-frame clones only, not all of them. The sample yields around 1.9 million clones, just over 90% seen once. The material sequenced was naive CD8+ T cells from PBMCs. All receptors derive from a young man in good health. Some clones in this sample may be carry-over from other donors' samples. The CDR3 runs from the conserved cysteine through the conserved F or W. D genes are given only for firm matches. The size entry is marked missing in some rows and otherwise reads once, few, many or a size class.

J	size	D	V	CDR3	DNA
TRBJ1-4	NA	NA	TRBV23-1	CASTTGTLPATNEKLFF	TGCGCCAGCACGACCGGGACACTCCCGGCAACTAATGAAAAACTGTTTTTT
TRBJ2-5	NA	TRBD1	TRBV5-4	CASSQGVGQSKTQYF	TGTGCCAGCAGCCAGGGGGTGGGCCAGTCAAAGACCCAGTACTTC
TRBJ1-1	NA	NA	TRBV6-1	CASSEAFRGQLNTEAFF	TGTGCCAGCAGTGAAGCGTTTAGGGGCCAGTTGAACACTGAAGCTTTCTTT
TRBJ2-5	NA	TRBD2	TRBV13	CASSLSPAGVEGTQYF	TGTGCCAGCAGCTTATCGCCAGCGGGAGTGGAGGGGACCCAGTACTTC
TRBJ2-7	NA	NA	TRBV5-4	CASSLGQLREQYF	TGTGCCAGCAGTCTAGGACAGTTACGGGAGCAGTACTTC
TRBJ2-5	once	TRBD2	TRBV28	CASSPTVAGIEETQYF	TGTGCCAGCAGTCCAACCGTAGCGGGAATCGAAGAGACCCAGTACTTC
TRBJ2-5	NA	TRBD2	TRBV6-1	CASTQGKTSGRYQYF	TGTGCCAGCACCCAAGGCAAGACTAGCGGGAGATACCAGTACTTC
TRBJ2-7	NA	NA	TRBV5-6	CASSLTGQPYEQYF	TGTGCCAGCAGCTTGACGGGACAACCCTACGAGCAGTACTTC
TRBJ2-5	NA	NA	TRBV18	CASSPWQGLETQYF	TGTGCCAGCTCACCATGGCAGGGGTTGGAGACCCAGTACTTC
TRBJ2-3	NA	NA	TRBV11-2	CASSLVSDTQYF	TGTGCCAGCAGCTTAGTATCGGATACGCAGTATTTT
TRBJ1-2	NA	NA	TRBV5-6	CASSLAGTNYGYTF	TGTGCCAGCAGCTTGGCGGGGACTAACTATGGCTACACCTTC
TRBJ2-1	NA	NA	TRBV28	CASSLIASEQFF	TGTGCCAGCAGTTTAATCGCCAGTGAGCAGTTCTTC
TRBJ2-3	NA	TRBD2	TRBV27	CASSPGTSGMGDTQYF	TGTGCCAGCAGTCCCGGGACTAGCGGGATGGGAGATACGCAGTATTTT
TRBJ2-7	NA	NA	TRBV28	CASTHRDTPAYEQYF	TGTGCCAGCACTCACAGGGACACCCCCGCCTACGAGCAGTACTTC
TRBJ1-2	once	TRBD1	TRBV27	CASSPRTGGDYGYTF	TGTGCCAGCAGTCCCCGGACAGGGGGGGACTATGGCTACACCTTC
TRBJ2-7	NA	NA	TRBV4-2	CASSQGSGVSYEQYF	TGTGCCAGCAGCCAAGGGTCAGGGGTCTCCTACGAGCAGTACTTC
TRBJ2-7	NA	NA	TRBV11-2	CASSFALSSPRAYEQYF	TGTGCCAGCAGCTTTGCCCTCTCTTCCCCCAGGGCCTACGAGCAGTACTTC
TRBJ2-7	NA	TRBD2	TRBV27	CASSSGLAVVDEQYF	TGTGCCAGCAGTTCAGGACTAGCGGTAGTCGACGAGCAGTACTTC
TRBJ2-5	NA	NA	TRBV29-1	CSVNNAQETQYF	TGCAGCGTTAACAACGCTCAAGAGACCCAGTACTTC
TRBJ2-1	NA	NA	TRBV4-2	CASSQDKAWSSYNEQFF	TGTGCCAGCAGCCAAGATAAAGCCTGGAGCTCCTACAATGAGCAGTTCTTC
TRBJ2-7	NA	NA	TRBV5-8	CASSLVEQYF	TGTGCCAGCAGCTTGGTCGAGCAGTACTTC
TRBJ1-1	NA	NA	TRBV18	CASSPGPLAEAFF	TGTGCCAGCTCACCGGGCCCCTTGGCTGAAGCTTTCTTT
TRBJ2-7	NA	TRBD1	TRBV5-6	CASSVDRVPYEQYF	TGTGCCAGCAGCGTAGACAGGGTTCCCTACGAGCAGTACTTC
TRBJ2-5	NA	NA	TRBV7-8	CASSLLSDQETQYF	TGTGCCAGCAGCTTACTCTCGGACCAAGAGACCCAGTACTTC
TRBJ2-7	NA	TRBD2	TRBV6-6	CASRESGAPYEQYF	TGTGCCAGCAGGGAAAGCGGGGCACCCTACGAGCAGTACTTC
TRBJ2-1	NA	TRBD2	TRBV27	CASSLAGINEQFF	TGTGCCAGCAGTCTAGCGGGCATCAATGAGCAGTTCTTC
TRBJ2-1	NA	NA	TRBV7-9	CASTIVRGNEQFF	TGTGCCAGCACCATCGTGCGGGGTAATGAGCAGTTCTTC
TRBJ2-5	NA	NA	TRBV5-6	CASSFQGLETQYF	TGTGCCAGCAGCTTCCAGGGTTTGGAGACCCAGTACTTC
TRBJ2-7	NA	NA	TRBV5-6	CASSLQTLAPYEQYF	TGTGCCAGCAGCTTACAGACACTGGCTCCCTACGAGCAGTACTTC
TRBJ1-5	NA	NA	TRBV6-1	CASSEASLYSNQPQHF	TGTGCCAGCAGTGAAGCCAGCCTATATAGCAATCAGCCCCAGCATTTT
TRBJ2-5	NA	NA	TRBV9	CASSVERGSMGETQYF	TGTGCCAGCAGCGTAGAAAGGGGGTCTATGGGGGAGACCCAGTACTTC
TRBJ2-5	NA	TRBD2	TRBV13	CASSFFRAGVRETQYF	TGTGCCAGCAGCTTTTTCCGAGCGGGAGTGAGGGAGACCCAGTACTTC
TRBJ1-2	NA	TRBD1	TRBV9	CASSAGGDGYTF	TGTGCCAGCAGCGCAGGGGGAGATGGCTACACCTTC
TRBJ1-6	NA	TRBD1	TRBV5-6	CASSEIRDSNSPLHF	TGTGCCAGCAGCGAAATCCGGGACAGTAATTCACCCCTCCACTTT
TRBJ1-3	NA	NA	TRBV30	CAWSDTLRGPEASGNTIYF	TGTGCCTGGAGCGACACTCTCCGGGGCCCGGAGGCTTCTGGAAACACCATATATTTT
TRBJ2-7	NA	NA	TRBV4-3	CASSQVEPRVAPYEQYF	TGCGCCAGCAGCCAAGTCGAACCACGGGTGGCCCCCTACGAGCAGTACTTC
TRBJ2-7	NA	TRBD1	TRBV5-1	CASSPGDSIAFYEQYF	TGCGCCAGCAGCCCCGGGGACAGCATAGCTTTTTACGAGCAGTACTTC
TRBJ1-1	NA	TRBD1	TRBV15	CATSTRQGVNTEAFF	TGTGCCACCAGCACCAGGCAGGGGGTGAACACTGAAGCTTTCTTT
TRBJ2-7	NA	NA	TRBV5-4	CASSAGPAYEQYF	TGTGCCAGCAGCGCGGGACCAGCCTACGAGCAGTACTTC
TRBJ2-7	NA	NA	TRBV6-6	CASSYPPFIYEQYF	TGTGCCAGCAGTTACCCACCATTTATCTACGAGCAGTACTTC
TRBJ2-7	NA	NA	TRBV4-2	CASSQVTRDPRDEQYF	TGTGCCAGCAGCCAAGTGACCCGGGACCCCCGGGACGAGCAGTACTTC
TRBJ2-2	NA	NA	TRBV9	CASSPGPGELFF	TGTGCCAGCAGCCCGGGTCCCGGGGAGCTGTTTTTT